This T cell receptor beta chain was sequenced for a study of graft-versus-host responses after intestinal transplantation. Whole-study results and caveats: Recipient-marrow GvH clones were detected, some having first appeared in ileum or blood.

Between the trimmed V and J ends, which lost 5 bases and 3 bases, there was a span of 10 bases. CDR3 size: 13 residues. Germline CDR1 reads SGHVS; CDR2 reads FQNEAQ. This clone was counted once. What it recognizes is unknown. Repertoires were generated with immunoSEQ multiplex PCR, while TCRdb's copy carries only in-frame clones and drops some. The data show around 100,000 clones, under 95% seen once. The V gene is TRBV7-8, the J gene TRBJ2-5; D is perhaps TRBD1 (6 bases). The clonotype was recovered from a human donor who received an intestinal transplant. Sequenced here: unstimulated CD8+ T cells sorted from spleen or lymph node cells, sampled before intestinal transplant. DNA of the CDR3: TGTGCCAGCAGCACTAACAGGGAAGAGACCCAGTACTTC. Its translation: CASSTNREETQYF.